This TCR beta chain derives from a study of blood T cells in healthy people across ages. This CDR3 contains 15 residues. Per germline, CDR1 DFQATT and CDR2 SNEGSKA (reference sequence). The germline V and J ends were trimmed by 8 bases and 0 bases, with 20 bases remaining between them. Whole-study findings and limits: Unsorted PBMC material precluded a definitive naive versus antigen-experienced comparison.

This clonotype has ten or more counts. Its antigen is not identified. Together with a sample-barcoded 5' primer, a J-beta primer mix was included in a second PCR lasting roughly 7 to 11 cycles. TCRdb passed the 5' RACE reads through MiXCR, listing each CDR3 protein once. Here the sample spans around 1,700,000 distinct CDR3 sequences, approximately 28% being singletons. This TCR derives from a woman aged 25 to 39 in good health. This rearrangement joins TRBV20-1 to TRBJ2-7; possible D gene TRBD2, 5 bases. The specimen sequenced was blood. CDR3 nucleotides: TGCAGTACACCCCCTCCCAGCGGCAGCTCCTACGAGCAGTACTTC. Protein product: CSTPPPSGSSYEQYF.